Sequencing of this T cell receptor (beta chain) was carried out in a study of blood T cell repertoires in COVID-19. In the study overall: COVID-19 samples, acute and convalescent, were from the United States, Italy and Spain. The analysed material was cDNA or gDNA that came from T cells, B-cell-depleted T cells, or PBMCs.

Germline V gene sequence: CDR1 SGHRS, CDR2 YFSETQ. Trimming left V 4 bases short and J 0 bases short, with 11 bases between. The CDR3 has 15 residues. Libraries were prepared by immunoSEQ multiplex PCR; TCRdb keeps only in-frame clonotypes and omits some of them. In the table there are under 200,000 clones, more than 75% of which are singletons. This rearrangement joins TRBV5-1 to TRBJ1-5; D might be TRBD1 (6 bases). Sequencing input: peripheral blood. The clonotype originates from an elderly woman with acute or convalescent COVID-19. The DNA of the CDR3 is TGCGCCAGCAGCCCGGACAGTTATAGCAATCAGCCCCAGCATTTT. Amino acids: CASSPDSYSNQPQHF.